This passage covers 25 T cell receptor beta chains from one sample sequenced in a study of post-analysis software for immune sequencing data. Study findings and constraints: Included in a set of about 5 TRBV segments more frequent in patients than controls were TRBV5-6, TRBV5-1 and TRBV20-1.

The antigens these receptors bind are not known. Carried by the TCR beta cDNA libraries were unique molecular identifiers. MiXCR was run by TCRdb on the PCR reads, yielding one entry per CDR3 protein. Seen here are approximately 630,000 distinct CDR3 sequences, around 64% observed once, and the top ten hold over 9%. The sequenced sample was blood. All receptors derive from a girl aged 2 to 9 with multiple sclerosis.

This clonotype came up a few times. The J gene is TRBJ2-7, the V gene TRBV20-1, with 9 bases fitting TRBD2. The J call may be faulty, since TRBJ2-5 better matches the DNA end. The CDR3 covers 16 residues. Germline V gene lookup returns CDR1 DFQATT and CDR2 SNEGSKA (reference sequence). The CDR3 region is CSARRDLAGSRETQYF. As DNA, the CDR3 is TGCAGTGCTAGACGAGACCTAGCGGGATCTCGAGAGACCCAGTACTTC.

V usage is TRBV20-1 and J usage is TRBJ2-3, with 8 bases matching TRBD2. Germline V gene data show CDR1 as DFQATT and CDR2 as SNEGSKA (reference sequence). The CDR3 contains 15 residues. Trimming cost V 6 bases and J 3 bases; bases outside gene matches: 11. As DNA, the CDR3 is TGCAGTGCGGGACGGGGGGGAGTGGGGACAGATACGCAGTATTTT. Translating gives CSAGRGGVGTDTQYF.

The chain is built from TRBV5-5 and TRBJ2-7; D uncertain. CDR1 and CDR2 (germline): SGHKS, YYEKEE (reference sequence). Trimming removed 3 bases from V and 3 bases from J, with 7 bases in between. CDR3 length: 12 residues. The CDR3 protein is CASSSNYYEQYF. In nucleotides, the CDR3 is TGTGCCAGCAGCTCGAACTACTACGAGCAGTACTTC.

CDR3 coding DNA: TGTGCCAGCAGGGCGACAGGGGGCCATGAGCAGTTCTTC. Translation: CASRATGGHEQFF. V is TRBV2 and J is TRBJ2-1; 10 nucleotides align to TRBD1. This CDR3 contains 13 residues. V lost 6 bases, J lost 8 bases, and 4 bases stayed unmatched. CDR1 is SNHLY and CDR2 is FYNNEI in the germline V gene.

The gene calls are TRBV29-1 and TRBJ2-7, with TRBD1 identical over 7 bases. The germline V gene has CDR1 SQVTM and CDR2 ANQGSEA. The V segment lost 7 bases and the J segment 6 bases; nucleotides outside the gene matches: 12. The CDR3 extends over 13 amino acids. The CDR3 here is CSATGQYLPEQYF. The CDR3, as DNA: TGCAGCGCAACGGGACAGTATCTACCCGAGCAGTACTTC.

The CDR3 DNA reads as TGCAGTGCTAGATCCGGGACAGGGGTCACAGATACGCAGTATTTT. Translated, it gives CSARSGTGVTDTQYF. The gene calls are TRBV20-1 and TRBJ2-3, with TRBD1 matching over 10 bases. The germline gives CDR1 DFQATT, CDR2 SNEGSKA (reference sequence). Trimming cost V 2 bases and J 2 bases; bases outside gene matches: 4. The CDR3 loop spans 15 amino acids.

This chain links TRBV5-1 with TRBJ2-1; unclear D gene. Germline V CDR1 and CDR2: SGHRS, YFSETQ. The CDR3 has 13 residues. V lost 6 bases and J 3 bases, leaving 10 bases between the germline ends. The CDR3 loop is CASTTADYNEQFF. In DNA, the CDR3 is TGCGCCAGCACGACTGCCGACTACAATGAGCAGTTCTTC.

This clonotype occurred a few times. CDR3 nucleotides: TGTGCCAGCAGCCCTTATAGACTAGCCTTCTCAGATACGCAGTATTTT. As protein: CASSPYRLAFSDTQYF. The chain carries TRBV5-8 and TRBJ2-3; 7 bases match TRBD2. There are 16 residues in the CDR3. V lost 4 bases to trimming and J lost 4 bases; unmatched junction nucleotides: 12. Germline CDR1 and CDR2: SGHTS and YDEGEE.

This chain links TRBV10-3 with TRBJ2-7; D is uncertain. Germline CDR1 is ENHRY and CDR2 is SYGVKD. This CDR3 is built from 14 residues. The V end was cut by 0 bases, the J end by 3 bases, with 9 bases between. The CDR3 bases are TGTGCCATCAGTGAGTCGGTGGGCAGCTACGAGCAGTACTTC. Residues: CAISESVGSYEQYF.

The sample holds a few counts of this clonotype. The chain carries TRBV5-1 and TRBJ2-7, with D possibly being TRBD1 (7 bases). Per germline, CDR1 SGHRS and CDR2 YFSETQ. Trimming pared 3 bases from V and 2 bases from J, leaving 18 bases between. The CDR3 spans 16 residues. For the CDR3, the DNA is TGCGCCAGCAGCTGGCACAGGGGCGGGATTGCCTACGAGCAGTACTTC. It specifies CASSWHRGGIAYEQYF.

The chain combines TRBV3-1 with TRBJ2-1; D remains ambiguous. The CDR3 runs to 12 residues. Germline CDR1 and CDR2: LGHDT and YNNKEL (reference sequence). Between the trimmed V and J ends, which lost 8 bases and 10 bases, there was a span of 15 bases. In DNA form, the CDR3 reads TGTGCCAGCGAGCGAAAGGGCTCCGAGCAGTTCTTC. It translates to CASERKGSEQFF.

The chain combines TRBV5-1 with TRBJ1-1; weak D call: TRBD1 (5 bases). The V end was cut by 7 bases, the J end by 5 bases, with 12 bases between. The germline gives CDR1 SGHRS, CDR2 YFSETQ. CDR3 length equals 12 residues. The CDR3 loop is CASGNGGTEAFF. The CDR3 region has the DNA TGCGCCAGCGGAAACGGGGGTACTGAAGCTTTCTTT.

The CDR3 sequence is CASSSRLAGGPKNIQYF. The CDR3 region has the DNA TGTGCCAGCAGCTCTCGACTAGCGGGGGGGCCCAAAAACATTCAGTACTTC. The chain links TRBV12-3 or TRBV12-4 to TRBJ2-4; 14 bases fit TRBD2. The junction had 6 bases not matched to a gene; V was cut back by 6 bases and J by 2 bases. This CDR3 has 17 amino acids.

The chain combines TRBV10-1 with TRBJ2-1; 9 bases fit TRBD2. This CDR3 is 16 amino acids long. Germline V gives CDR1 WNHNN, CDR2 SYGVQD (reference sequence). J was trimmed by 7 bases and V by 1 base; bases with no gene match: 8. DNA for the CDR3: TGCGCCAGCAGTGAGTTGAGCGGGAGGTACGGGAATGAGCAGTTCTTC. It is translated as CASSELSGRYGNEQFF.

This chain links TRBV2 with TRBJ1-2, with 9 bases lining up with TRBD1. CDR1 SNHLY and CDR2 FYNNEI come from the germline V gene. The CDR3 is 16 residues long. V was clipped by 6 bases and J by 4 bases; unmatched bases: 12. The DNA of the CDR3 is TGTGCCAGCAGGGGTCCTGGGACAGGGAGAGGCTATGGCTACACCTTC. Translated, it gives CASRGPGTGRGYGYTF.

The chain employs TRBV12-3 or TRBV12-4 and TRBJ2-3; D is unclear. The CDR3 has 14 residues. Trimming left V 2 bases short and J 2 bases short, with 8 bases between. DNA for the CDR3: TGTGCCAGCAGTTTAAGCAGGCACACAGATACGCAGTATTTT. It translates to CASSLSRHTDTQYF.

V is TRBV9 and J is TRBJ2-5; 10 nucleotides agree with TRBD2. The better agreement between TRBJ2-7 and the DNA end casts doubt on the J call. Germline CDR1 is SGDLS and CDR2 is YYNGEE. This CDR3 is built from 15 residues. In DNA form, the CDR3 reads TGTGCCAGCAGCGTAGGCGGGACTAGCGCTACCGAGCAGTACTTC. This codes for CASSVGGTSATEQYF.

The chain links TRBV9 to TRBJ2-1, with 8 bases identical to TRBD1. Germline CDR1 and CDR2: SGDLS and YYNGEE. This CDR3 has 14 residues. V lost 3 bases to trimming and J lost 8 bases; unmatched junction nucleotides: 7. The CDR3 reads CASSDVDRVHEQFF. CDR3 sequence (DNA): TGTGCCAGCAGCGATGTGGACAGGGTCCATGAGCAGTTCTTC.

A single count supports this clonotype. The chain is built from TRBV21-1 and TRBJ1-2; the listed D gene, TRBD1, was not tested against the DNA. TRBV21-1 is marked as a pseudogene. This CDR3 has 17 residues. In DNA form, the CDR3 reads TGTGCCAGCAGCATAAAGAAGGGAATGGCAGGGGACTATGGCTACACCTTC. This translates into CASSIKKGMAGDYGYTF.

In its sample, this clonotype was seen a few times. The chain links TRBV27 to TRBJ2-7; 7 nucleotides align to TRBD1. Germline V CDR1 and CDR2: MNHEY, SMNVEV (reference sequence). J lost 2 bases, V lost 10 bases, and 5 bases had no gene match. The CDR3 has 12 residues. The CDR3 sequence is CATRGQTYEQYF. In DNA, the CDR3 is TGTGCCACCCGGGGACAGACCTACGAGCAGTACTTC.

V is TRBV2 and J is TRBJ2-1; 7 bases line up with TRBD2. Germline values: CDR1 SNHLY, CDR2 FYNNEI. After removal of 6 bases from V and 1 base from J, the junction contained 12 bases not matched to a gene. The CDR3 consists of 17 residues. Written as DNA, the CDR3 is TGTGCCAGCAGGACCGTTCCGCTAGCGGATTCCTACAATGAGCAGTTCTTC. It translates to CASRTVPLADSYNEQFF.

J is TRBJ2-3 and V is TRBV7-3, with 11 bases matching TRBD2. Germline loops: CDR1 SGHTA, CDR2 FQGTGA. The trim removed 4 bases at V and 2 bases at J, leaving 8 bases unmatched. This CDR3 has 17 amino acids. As DNA, the CDR3 is TGTGCCAGCAGCTCCGGCGGGACTAGCGGATACACAGATACGCAGTATTTT. Amino acid sequence: CASSSGGTSGYTDTQYF.

The chain uses TRBV19 and TRBJ2-1; 10 nucleotides align to TRBD2. Germline V gene sequence: CDR1 LNHDA, CDR2 SQIVND (reference sequence). This CDR3 has 17 residues. The J segment lost 2 bases and the V segment lost 5 bases, leaving 9 bases of the junction unmatched. The CDR3 region is CASSPRRTSGPYNEQFF. CDR3 DNA sequence: TGTGCCAGTAGTCCCAGACGGACTAGCGGTCCCTACAATGAGCAGTTCTTC.

The V and J genes are TRBV5-1 and TRBJ2-1; 8 nucleotides agree with TRBD1. Germline-derived CDR1 and CDR2 are SGHRS and YFSETQ. V lost 1 base and J lost 3; bases outside the gene matches: 6. The CDR3 is 16 amino acids. The CDR3 nucleotides are TGCGCCAGCAGCTTGTTCCCACAGGGGGACTACAATGAGCAGTTCTTC. It codes for CASSLFPQGDYNEQFF.

The chain is built from TRBV5-1 and TRBJ2-3; D gene ambiguous. V lost 0 bases and J 2 bases, leaving 13 bases between the germline ends. Germline V gene data show CDR1 as SGHRS and CDR2 as YFSETQ. The CDR3 spans 16 residues. The CDR3 loop is CASSLGRRPDTDTQYF. CDR3 DNA sequence: TGCGCCAGCAGCTTGGGACGGAGACCGGACACAGATACGCAGTATTTT.